This T cell receptor (beta chain) came from a study of shared clonotypes between healthy human individuals. Whole-study findings and limits: Enrolling few donors narrowed the genetic and exposure-history diversity that was represented. Only blood samples were collected, and tissue repertoires likely differ. Around 5.4% of naive CD4 clonotypes were common to a handful of donors.

A remark on this clone: Its specificity is not known.

TCRdb's table, derived via immunoSEQ multiplex PCR, lists solely in-frame clones and lacks some. The sample carries more than 550,000 clones, just under 75% recorded once. Trimming shortened V by 4 bases and J by 3 bases, and 16 bases separated the two germline ends. The CDR3 has 16 amino acids. Looked up from germline, CDR1 is MNHEY and CDR2 is SMNVEV (reference sequence). The TCR was taken from a woman in her 30s in good health. Specimen: memory CD4+ T cells sorted from blood. Indicated subset: CD45RA-negative fraction. The chain carries TRBV27 and TRBJ1-5; unclear D gene. The CDR3 bases are TGTGCCAGCAGTTCCCGAGGAAGAGGGCCCAATCAGCCCCAGCATTTT. It codes for CASSSRGRGPNQPQHF.